This entry lists 3 T cell receptor beta chains sequenced from one sample in a study of Graves' ophthalmopathy and Graves' hyperthyroidism. The sequenced template was RNA, covering the TCR beta CDR3 region. Following a first-round RT-PCR that used HTBI primers, a second-round multiplex PCR was carried out. TCRdb re-called the multiplex PCR reads through MiXCR, storing one row per CDR3 protein. The data contain approximately 210,000 distinct CDR3 sequences, roughly 21% of them seen just once; the ten biggest clones take up roughly 39%. The material sequenced was peripheral blood. These receptors all stem from a woman aged 45-59 years with Graves' ophthalmopathy.

The rearrangement uses TRBV11-2 and TRBJ1-5, with TRBD1 as a possible D gene (5 bases). The V end lost 1 base, the J end lost 0 bases, and 13 bases lay between the germline ends. Germline V gives CDR1 SGHAT, CDR2 FQNNGV. The CDR3 runs 17 residues. The CDR3 DNA sequence: TGTGCCAGCAGCTTAGGCGGGGCAGACTATAGCAATCAGCCCCAGCATTTT. Amino acids: CASSLGGADYSNQPQHF.

This clonotype came up many times. The chain recombines TRBV3-1 with TRBJ1-2, with D unresolved. Germline V gene lookup returns CDR1 LGHDT and CDR2 YNNKEL (reference sequence). The CDR3 loop spans 14 amino acids. Trimming removed 3 bases at V and 4 bases at J, with 12 bases between. Here the CDR3 reads CASSHDRRAYGYTF. The CDR3 DNA reads TGTGCCAGCAGCCACGACCGGCGGGCCTATGGCTACACCTTC.

At least ten counts were recorded for this clonotype. V gene TRBV6-5 combines with J gene TRBJ2-7; 12 bases match TRBD2. Germline CDR1 and CDR2: MNHEY and SVGAGI. The junction had 9 bases not matched to a gene; V was cut back by 3 bases and J by 6 bases. The length of the CDR3 is 16 residues. The chain's CDR3 is CASSYGRLAGVTEQYF. The CDR3 nucleotides read TGTGCCAGCAGTTATGGCCGACTAGCGGGAGTTACCGAGCAGTACTTC.